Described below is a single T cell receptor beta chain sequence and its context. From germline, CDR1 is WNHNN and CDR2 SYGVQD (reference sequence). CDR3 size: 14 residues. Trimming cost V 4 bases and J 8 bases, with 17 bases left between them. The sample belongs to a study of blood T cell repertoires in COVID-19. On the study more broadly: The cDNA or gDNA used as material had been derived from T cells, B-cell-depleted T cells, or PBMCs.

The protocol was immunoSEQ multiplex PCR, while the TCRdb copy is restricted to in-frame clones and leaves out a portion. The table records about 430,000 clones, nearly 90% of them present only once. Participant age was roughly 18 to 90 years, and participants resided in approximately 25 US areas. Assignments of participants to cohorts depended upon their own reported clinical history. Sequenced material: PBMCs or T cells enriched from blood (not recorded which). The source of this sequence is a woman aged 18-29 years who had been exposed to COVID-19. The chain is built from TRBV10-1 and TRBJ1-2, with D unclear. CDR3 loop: CASSADFGWKGYTF. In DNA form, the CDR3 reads TGCGCCAGCAGTGCGGACTTCGGATGGAAAGGCTACACCTTC.